The present TCR beta chain was sequenced within a study of control samples from healthy donors and cancer patients. Method: immunoSEQ multiplex PCR; TCRdb's copy keeps in-frame clones and lacks some. This table holds 95,000 to 130,000 clones, around 89% found once. Between the trimmed V and J ends, which lost 1 base and 2 bases, there was a span of 18 bases. This CDR3 spans 16 amino acids. Per germline, CDR1 SQVTM and CDR2 ANQGSEA. The receptor's source is a woman between 50 and 59 years old with colorectal cancer. This chain connects TRBV29-1 to TRBJ2-7; unclear D gene. Specimen: PBMCs. CDR3 nucleotide sequence: TGCAGCGTTGAAGCTTTAAGGGTGGGCCGTACCTACGAGCAGTACTTC. This encodes CSVEALRVGRTYEQYF.